This T cell receptor beta chain was profiled in a study of shared clonotypes between healthy human individuals. Genomic DNA of each subset was evenly split across several immunoSEQ plates. Some clones are missing from TCRdb's copy, which holds only in-frame ones; the method was immunoSEQ multiplex PCR. The sample holds over a million clones; about 77% are singletons and the top ten take about 1.5%. Notes on the study in general: The authors sampled blood alone, and tissue repertoires likely differ.

V trimming: 0 bases; J trimming: 7 bases; junction bases outside the gene matches: 16. In germline, CDR1 is SGHRS, CDR2 YFSETQ. The CDR3 runs to 18 residues. Note on this clone: Its specificity is unknown.

V and J are TRBV5-1 and TRBJ2-7, with 10 nucleotides matching TRBD1. This clonotype was sampled from a young man in good health. The sequencing sample was made of memory CD4+ T cells sorted from blood. Subset in this sample: CD45RA-negative fraction. For the CDR3, the DNA is TGCGCCAGCAGCTTGGACGCATGGATAAGGGACAGGGGTGAAGAGCAGTACTTC. Its translation is CASSLDAWIRDRGEEQYF. Combining the CDR3 with reference TRBV5-1 and TRBJ2-7 gives the whole variable domain KAGVTQTPRYLIKTRGQQVTLSCSPISGHRSVSWYQQTPGQGLQFLFEYFSETQRNKGNFPGRFSGRQFSNSRSEMNVSTLELGDSALYLCASSLDAWIRDRGEEQYFGPGTRLTVT.